The 29 T cell receptor beta chains below were found in one sample sequenced in a study of human T cells and chemical hapten exposure. MiXCR was run by TCRdb on the RACE reads, yielding one entry per CDR3 protein. The sample lists fewer than 500,000 distinct CDR3 sequences, roughly 4.8% occurring once. Regarding time point: patch test 1, 2 weeks after DPC sensitization. Treatment: therapeutic diphenylcyclopropenone sensitization with weekly scalp DPC. The material sequenced was whole blood, taken in connection with sensitization to the hapten diphenylcyclopropenone (DPC). These receptors were collected from a woman aged 50 to 60 with alopecia areata. Some clones in this sample may be carry-over from other donors' samples.

This clonotype appeared many times. V gene TRBV20-1 combines with J gene TRBJ2-3; no clear D. The germline V gene encodes CDR1 DFQATT and CDR2 SNEGSKA (reference sequence). The CDR3 spans 11 residues. Trimming removed 7 bases at V and 12 bases at J, with 17 bases between. The CDR3 region has the DNA TGCAGTGTTCCGGCAGACAATTCACAGTATTTT. Encoded protein: CSVPADNSQYF.

The chain couples TRBV27 to TRBJ1-1; possible D gene TRBD1, 5 bases. The V and J ends lost 8 bases and 0 bases respectively, with 16 bases between them. There are 15 residues in the CDR3. The germline gives CDR1 MNHEY, CDR2 SMNVEV (reference sequence). The CDR3 is CASLKNPGVNTEAFF. In nucleotides, the CDR3 is TGTGCCAGCTTAAAAAATCCGGGGGTGAACACTGAAGCTTTCTTT.

This clonotype was observed at least ten times. The chain employs TRBV3-1 and TRBJ2-3; 10 bases line up with TRBD2. Looked up from germline, CDR1 is LGHDT and CDR2 is YNNKEL (reference sequence). The ends lost 3 bases at V and 7 bases at J; junction bases unmatched: 10. This CDR3 comprises 16 residues. The CDR3 here is CASSHDLAGAYYTQYF. As DNA, the CDR3 is TGTGCCAGCAGCCATGACCTAGCGGGGGCGTACTATACGCAGTATTTT.

CDR3: CSVGEGSSGNTIYF. CDR3 in DNA: TGCAGCGTGGGGGAGGGCAGCTCTGGAAACACCATATATTTT. This chain links TRBV29-1 with TRBJ1-3, with a weak D call TRBD1 (5 bases). The CDR3 has 14 amino acids. Trimming took off 6 bases at V and 0 bases at J, with 12 bases between the two ends. Germline assignment: CDR1 SQVTM and CDR2 ANQGSEA.

This clonotype was counted many times. V usage is TRBV20-1 and J usage is TRBJ1-5, with a weak D call TRBD1 (6 bases). The germline V gene encodes CDR1 DFQATT and CDR2 SNEGSKA (reference sequence). This CDR3 comprises 16 residues. V was trimmed by 1 base and J by 6 bases, leaving 19 bases between them. The CDR3: CSARGYGQGLSQPQHF. For the CDR3, the DNA is TGCAGTGCTAGAGGATACGGGCAGGGGTTAAGTCAGCCCCAGCATTTT.

This clonotype was recorded at least ten times. CDR3 sequence (DNA): TGTGCCAGCTCACCCGGGACAGGGATCTCAGATACGCAGTATTTT. Its protein is CASSPGTGISDTQYF. This chain links TRBV18 with TRBJ2-3, with 9 bases aligning to TRBD1. Germline values: CDR1 KGHSH, CDR2 LQKENI. The trim removed 3 bases at V and 4 bases at J, leaving 5 bases unmatched. The CDR3 extends over 15 amino acids.

This clonotype was observed many times. The V call is TRBV7-2, the J call TRBJ2-5; 10 positions match TRBD1. This CDR3 comprises 16 residues. V lost 5 bases, J lost 1 base, and 7 bases stayed unmatched. Germline-derived CDR1 and CDR2 are SGHTA and FQGNSA. The CDR3 nucleotides read TGTGCCAGCAGCCCGGGGACAGGGGTCCTCCAAGAGACCCAGTACTTC. It encodes CASSPGTGVLQETQYF.

This clonotype was counted ten times or more. The J gene is TRBJ2-7, the V gene TRBV20-1; D possibly matches TRBD1 or TRBD2 (5 bases each). This CDR3 has 14 amino acids. Germline assignment: CDR1 DFQATT and CDR2 SNEGSKA (reference sequence). V was trimmed by 5 bases and J by 0 bases, leaving 14 bases between them. The CDR3 loop reads CSASGTFRSYEQYF. The CDR3 DNA reads as TGCAGTGCTTCCGGGACCTTCCGCTCCTACGAGCAGTACTTC.

This clonotype was seen repeatedly, ten times or more. As DNA, the CDR3 is TGTGCCAGCAGCTCAGGGGTTGGGGGGGCACAAGATACGCAGTATTTT. The encoded protein is CASSSGVGGAQDTQYF. V and J are TRBV11-3 and TRBJ2-3; weak D call: TRBD2 (7 bases). This CDR3 contains 16 residues. V shed 4 bases and J shed 5 bases, with 19 bases lying between them. Per the germline V gene, CDR1 is SGHNT and CDR2 is YENEEA.

This clonotype was found many times. The chain links TRBV19 to TRBJ2-1, with TRBD1 matching over 10 bases. The CDR3 is 14 residues long. Per the germline V gene, CDR1 is LNHDA and CDR2 is SQIVND (reference sequence). Trimming took 7 bases from V and 5 from J; bases not matched to a gene: 5. The CDR3 loop is CASNRQGANNEQFF. CDR3 sequence (DNA): TGTGCCAGTAATCGACAGGGGGCAAACAATGAGCAGTTCTTC.

At least ten counts were recorded for this clonotype. Here the CDR3 reads CASSLTIAGGHNEQFF. The CDR3 DNA is TGTGCCAGCAGCTTAACCATAGCGGGAGGGCACAATGAGCAGTTCTTC. This chain links TRBV11-2 with TRBJ2-1; 11 bases match TRBD2. From germline, CDR1 is SGHAT and CDR2 FQNNGV. CDR3 length: 16 residues. With V trimmed by 2 bases and J by 5 bases, 5 bases remained unmatched.

This clonotype was observed many times. The chain links TRBV10-3 to TRBJ2-7, with 7 bases identical to TRBD2. The CDR3 contains 15 residues. Germline trimming cut 3 bases from V and 9 bases from J; bases unmatched to any gene: 14. Per germline, CDR1 ENHRY and CDR2 SYGVKD. The CDR3 sequence: CAISDGGRGIRGQYF. The CDR3 coding sequence is TGTGCCATCAGTGACGGCGGGAGAGGTATACGGGGGCAGTACTTC.

The V and J genes are TRBV7-9 and TRBJ1-2; no clear D gene. CDR3 length: 15 amino acids. Germline V CDR1 and CDR2: SEHNR, FQNEAQ (reference sequence). The V and J ends lost 6 bases and 6 bases respectively, with 20 bases between them. In nucleotides, the CDR3 is TGTGCCAGCAGTTCTAGTACTTTCAAGACGAATGGCTACACCTTC. Protein product: CASSSSTFKTNGYTF.

This clonotype appeared many times. The rearrangement links TRBV12-3 or TRBV12-4 to TRBJ2-3; 11 bases are shared with TRBD2. After removal of 6 bases from V and 2 bases from J, the junction contained 4 bases not matched to a gene. The CDR3 extends over 15 amino acids. The CDR3 coding sequence is TGTGCCAGCAGAACGGGACTAGCGGCCACAGATACGCAGTATTTT. Protein: CASRTGLAATDTQYF.

This clonotype was seen a handful of times. The V and J genes are TRBV12-3 or TRBV12-4 and TRBJ1-2, with a possible D match to TRBD1 (6 bases). The CDR3 extends over 15 amino acids. The V gene lost 6 bases and the J gene lost 4 bases, with 18 bases spanning the gap. CDR3 nucleotide sequence: TGTGCCAGCAGACCACAAGGAGGGGGTCTCTATGGCTACACCTTC. It translates to CASRPQGGGLYGYTF.

This clonotype showed up many times. J is TRBJ2-5 and V is TRBV6-2 or TRBV6-3, with D possibly being TRBD1 (6 bases). Germline-derived CDR1 and CDR2 are MNHEY and SVGEGT. CDR3 length equals 15 residues. Trimming left V 0 bases short and J 1 base short, with 9 bases between. As DNA, the CDR3 is TGTGCCAGCAGTTACTCGAGGGGGAGCCAAGAGACCCAGTACTTC. This gives the protein CASSYSRGSQETQYF.

This clonotype was found a few times. This chain uses TRBV4-2 with TRBJ2-2, with D possibly being TRBD1 (6 bases). CDR3 size: 16 residues. Trimming left V 4 bases short and J 1 base short, with 13 bases between. Germline V CDR1 and CDR2: LGHNA, YNFKEQ. The DNA of the CDR3 is TGTGCCAGCAGCCTAACCGGGACAAGGAACACCGGGGAGCTGTTTTTT. This translates into CASSLTGTRNTGELFF.

The rearrangement joins TRBV12-3 or TRBV12-4 to TRBJ1-2, with 7 bases matching TRBD1. V lost 5 bases and J lost 4; bases outside the gene matches: 10. The CDR3 contains 15 residues. This CDR3 is CASSRTGTEGYGYTF. The CDR3 region has the DNA TGTGCCAGCAGTCGCACCGGGACAGAAGGCTATGGCTACACCTTC.

This clonotype was picked up many times. The rearrangement links TRBV5-1 to TRBJ2-7; the D call may be TRBD1 or TRBD2 (5 bases each). Deletions cut 0 bases from V and 2 bases from J, with 12 bases between. Germline lookup yields CDR1 SGHRS and CDR2 YFSETQ. The length of the CDR3 is 15 residues. The chain's CDR3 is CASSLDPGRAYEQYF. In nucleotides, the CDR3 is TGCGCCAGCAGCTTGGATCCGGGGCGAGCCTACGAGCAGTACTTC.

The table lists this clonotype with a few counts. CDR3 sequence: CASSLDSLGANVLTF. The CDR3 DNA follows: TGTGCCAGCTCACTAGACAGCCTTGGGGCCAACGTCCTGACTTTC. The J gene is TRBJ2-6, the V gene TRBV18; D possibly corresponds to TRBD1 (5 bases). The CDR3 length is 15 residues. Trimming shortened V by 4 bases and J by 3 bases, and 10 bases separated the two germline ends. From germline, CDR1 is KGHSH and CDR2 LQKENI.

This clonotype was picked up many times. The V and J genes are TRBV28 and TRBJ2-4, with a weak D call TRBD1 (5 bases). Deletions cut 6 bases from V and 0 bases from J, with 15 bases between. The germline gives CDR1 MDHEN, CDR2 SYDVKM. This CDR3 region has 16 residues. The CDR3 here is CASRGDRALAKNIQYF. The CDR3 nucleotides read TGTGCCAGCAGGGGTGACAGAGCCTTAGCCAAAAACATTCAGTACTTC.

The chain couples TRBV5-1 to TRBJ1-1; no firm D call. The V end was cut by 9 bases, the J end by 0 bases, with 15 bases between. Per germline, CDR1 SGHRS and CDR2 YFSETQ. This CDR3 spans 14 amino acids. CDR3 region: CATLRGTMNTEAFF. The CDR3, as DNA: TGCGCCACGCTTCGAGGAACGATGAACACTGAAGCTTTCTTT.

In regard to this clonotype: With a much larger clone just one base away, this may be a read error. The chain recombines TRBV20-1 with TRBJ1-4, with D unresolved. The CDR3 runs 13 residues. CDR1 DFQATT and CDR2 SNEGSKA come from the germline V gene (reference sequence). CDR3 DNA: TGCAGTGCTCCGCAGGAAACTTATGAAAATCTGTTTTTT. Its translation is CSAPQETYENLFF.

CDR3 sequence reads: CASRMTSQLGYEQYF. The CDR3 DNA sequence: TGTGCCAGCAGAATGACTAGCCAGTTGGGATACGAGCAGTACTTC. The V gene is TRBV6-2 or TRBV6-3, the J gene TRBJ2-7; TRBD2 matches at 7 bases. The germline CDR1 and CDR2 sequences are MNHEY and SVGEGT. The CDR3 spans 15 residues. V shed 6 bases and J 4 bases; nucleotides not matched to a gene: 12.

V usage is TRBV20-1 and J usage is TRBJ2-1; tentatively, D is TRBD2 (5 bases). The CDR3 sequence is 13 residues long. V was pared by 5 bases and J by 4 bases, with 12 bases between. The V gene's germline CDR1 is DFQATT and CDR2 SNEGSKA (reference sequence). The CDR3 coding sequence is TGCAGTGCTTATGCGTCGGGATACAATGAGCAGTTCTTC. Its protein product is CSAYASGYNEQFF.

Ten or more counts support this clonotype. The rearrangement joins TRBV12-5 to TRBJ2-3; 8 bases align to TRBD2. The trim removed 2 bases at V and 0 bases at J, leaving 7 bases unmatched. The CDR3 covers 17 residues. Germline assignment: CDR1 LGHNT and CDR2 FRNRAP. The CDR3 region is CASGLPRGGPSTDTQYF. DNA of the CDR3: TGTGCTAGTGGTTTGCCCCGGGGGGGGCCTAGCACAGATACGCAGTATTTT.

This clonotype was recorded at least ten times. The rearrangement links TRBV4-1 to TRBJ1-5; 8 bases fit TRBD1. The CDR3 is 15 amino acids. CDR1 is MGHRA, CDR2 YSYEKL, per germline. J was trimmed by 10 bases and V by 0 bases; bases with no gene match: 8. CDR3 coding DNA: TGCGCCAGCAGCCAAGATTGGACAGGGCGGGGACCCCAGCATTTT. It yields the protein CASSQDWTGRGPQHF.

The chain couples TRBV15 to TRBJ2-3; no definite D call. CDR3 size: 12 residues. The germline gives CDR1 LNHNV, CDR2 YYDKDF (reference sequence). V was cut by 2 bases and J by 4 bases, with 4 bases left in between. The DNA of the CDR3 is TGTGCCACCAGCAGATGGGCAGATACGCAGTATTTT. This translates into CATSRWADTQYF.

This clonotype has ten or more counts. One junction end disagrees with the germline gene, perhaps due to a read error. The rearrangement links TRBV12-3 or TRBV12-4 to TRBJ1-1; TRBD1 aligns across 7 bases. The CDR3 is 13 amino acids. This CDR3 reads CASSLGGGTEAFF. CDR3 sequence (DNA): TGTGCCAGCAGCTTAGGGGGCGGCACTGAAGCTTTCTTT.